The 16 T cell receptor beta chains in this list originate from one sample, sequenced in a study of human T cells and chemical hapten exposure. TCRdb re-derived calls from the RACE reads in MiXCR, one entry per CDR3 protein. The sample holds more than 300,000 distinct CDR3 sequences, 4% to 6% seen once. Time point reported: pre-sensitization, week 0. The sample's treatment: therapeutic diphenylcyclopropenone sensitization with weekly scalp DPC. The source was whole blood, collected in connection with sensitization to the hapten diphenylcyclopropenone (DPC). These receptors were obtained from a woman between 50 and 59 years old with alopecia areata. Some clones in this sample may be carry-over from other donors' samples.

This clonotype was counted ten times or more. The chain is built from TRBV6-2 or TRBV6-3 and TRBJ2-1; maybe TRBD2 (5 bases). Germline V gene sequence: CDR1 MNHEY, CDR2 SVGEGT. Trimming removed 6 bases at V and 1 base at J, with 16 bases between. CDR3 length: 16 amino acids. The CDR3 DNA follows: TGTGCCAGCAGCTCCTGGGTTAGCGTATCCTACAATGAGCAGTTCTTC. It translates to CASSSWVSVSYNEQFF.

This clonotype was found many times. V usage is TRBV12-3 or TRBV12-4 and J usage is TRBJ2-4, with 7 nucleotides matching TRBD1. V lost 6 bases, J lost 3 bases, and 5 bases stayed unmatched. This CDR3 region has 14 residues. The CDR3 region has the DNA TGTGCCAGCAGGGCCGGGACAGACAAAAACATTCAGTACTTC. It translates to CASRAGTDKNIQYF.

This clonotype was seen only a few times. The rearrangement joins TRBV6-2 or TRBV6-3 to TRBJ1-2; the D is unclear. The length of the CDR3 is 14 residues. CDR1 and CDR2 (germline): MNHEY, SVGEGT. V lost 0 bases to trimming and J lost 4 bases, with 9 bases between them. CDR3 bases: TGTGCCAGCAGTTACTCCGGGCAGACCTATGGCTACACCTTC. This translates into CASSYSGQTYGYTF.

The chain uses TRBV3-1 and TRBJ1-5; D may be TRBD1 (5 bases). Germline V lookup: CDR1 LGHDT, CDR2 YNNKEL (reference sequence). This CDR3 comprises 14 residues. V dropped 3 bases and J dropped 6 bases, with 12 bases sitting between them. The CDR3: CASSHWGGGQPQHF. CDR3 bases: TGTGCCAGCAGCCATTGGGGGGGAGGTCAGCCCCAGCATTTT.

This clonotype was detected many times. This chain uses TRBV7-2 with TRBJ1-2; 9 nucleotides match TRBD1. V lost 1 base to trimming and J lost 5 bases; unmatched junction nucleotides: 2. In germline, CDR1 is SGHTA, CDR2 FQGNSA. This CDR3 spans 14 amino acids. The CDR3 protein is CASSLGGTGYGYTF. In DNA, the CDR3 is TGTGCCAGCAGCTTAGGGGGGACAGGGTATGGCTACACCTTC.

This clonotype was seen ten or more times. V and J are TRBV7-2 and TRBJ2-1; D unresolved. The germline gives CDR1 SGHTA, CDR2 FQGNSA. The CDR3 spans 16 residues. V was clipped by 5 bases and J by 0 bases, with 14 bases between them. The DNA for the CDR3 is TGTGCCAGCAGCCCCGCGGCGTACGGCTCCTACAATGAGCAGTTCTTC. Residues: CASSPAAYGSYNEQFF.

This clonotype showed up just a few times. This sequence joins TRBV29-1 and TRBJ1-2, with a weak D call TRBD1 (6 bases). CDR1 SQVTM and CDR2 ANQGSEA come from the germline V gene. V was pared by 0 bases and J by 0 bases, with 11 bases between. The CDR3 has 15 residues. The CDR3 region has the DNA TGCAGCGTTGAAGATAAGCAGGGGTCTAACTATGGCTACACCTTC. Its translation: CSVEDKQGSNYGYTF. Full variable domain (outside the CDR3, taken from reference TRBV29-1 and TRBJ1-2): SAVISQKPSRDICQRGTSLTIQCQVDSQVTMMFWYRQQPGQSLTLIATANQGSEATYESGFVIDKFPISRPNLTFSTLTVSNMSPEDSSIYLCSVEDKQGSNYGYTFGSGTRLTVV.

Many counts were recorded for this clonotype. The chain couples TRBV13 to TRBJ2-7; TRBD2 matches at 10 bases. V lost 5 bases and J lost 7; bases outside the gene matches: 8. The length of the CDR3 is 14 residues. Per the germline V gene, CDR1 is PRHDT and CDR2 is FYEKMQ (reference sequence). The CDR3 sequence: CASSASGRVSEQYF. CDR3 DNA: TGTGCCAGCAGCGCCAGCGGGAGGGTTAGTGAGCAGTACTTC.

There are many counts of this clonotype. This chain connects TRBV28 to TRBJ2-7; D unresolved. This CDR3 region has 13 residues. The V gene's germline CDR1 is MDHEN and CDR2 SYDVKM. The germline V and J ends were trimmed by 4 bases and 8 bases, with 15 bases remaining between them. As DNA, the CDR3 is TGTGCCAGCAGTTCCCCACGTATTTTCCAGCAGTACTTC. It is translated as CASSSPRIFQQYF.

This clonotype was observed at least ten times. This sequence joins TRBV6-1 and TRBJ1-1; D possibly corresponds to TRBD1 (5 bases). Germline V gene sequence: CDR1 MNHNS, CDR2 SASEGT. The CDR3 consists of 13 residues. Trimming stripped 8 bases from V and 1 base from J, with 11 bases between. CDR3 loop: CASGQRWNTEAFF. The CDR3 DNA reads TGTGCCAGCGGACAACGTTGGAACACTGAAGCTTTCTTT.

V usage is TRBV7-9 and J usage is TRBJ2-7; D perhaps matches TRBD2 (5 bases). The V end was cut by 5 bases, the J end by 7 bases, with 12 bases between. CDR3 length: 12 amino acids. Germline V gene lookup returns CDR1 SEHNR and CDR2 FQNEAQ (reference sequence). The CDR3 here is CASSGIAPEQYF. In DNA, the CDR3 is TGTGCCAGCAGCGGAATAGCGCCAGAGCAGTACTTC.

There are many counts of this clonotype. The J gene is TRBJ2-7, the V gene TRBV6-5; D gene unclear. Trimming shortened V by 6 bases and J by 4 bases, and 16 bases separated the two germline ends. The CDR3 length is 14 residues. Germline V gives CDR1 MNHEY, CDR2 SVGAGI. Written as DNA, the CDR3 is TGTGCCAGCAGCCCCCCCGGCGTTTATTACGAGCAGTACTTC. Translating it yields CASSPPGVYYEQYF.

In nucleotides, the CDR3 is TGTGCCAGCAGTTACGGACAGGGACACACGGCCTACGAGCAGTACTTC. Its protein is CASSYGQGHTAYEQYF. The chain carries TRBV6-5 and TRBJ2-7, with 8 bases fitting TRBD1. Trimming at V came to 2 bases and at J to 2 bases, leaving 8 bases not matched to a gene. This CDR3 comprises 16 residues. CDR1 and CDR2 (germline): MNHEY, SVGAGI.

This clonotype was picked up a small number of times. The genes are TRBV6-6 and TRBJ2-7; perhaps D is TRBD1 or TRBD2 (7 bases each). Germline V gene lookup returns CDR1 MNHNY and CDR2 SVGAGI (reference sequence). V gave up 0 bases and J gave up 3 bases, with 12 bases separating them. The CDR3 sequence is 15 residues long. The CDR3 spells CASSYSTRGGYEQYF. For the CDR3, the DNA is TGTGCCAGCAGTTACTCGACCAGGGGGGGCTACGAGCAGTACTTC.

This clonotype was found a few times. The chain employs TRBV3-1 and TRBJ1-1, with 9 bases lining up with TRBD1. Germline V gives CDR1 LGHDT, CDR2 YNNKEL (reference sequence). Trimming removed 0 bases from V and 4 bases from J; junction bases left unmatched: 6. This CDR3 region has 16 residues. CDR3 sequence (DNA): TGTGCCAGCAGCCAAGAATTGACAGGGGGATTCACTGAAGCTTTCTTT. Its translation is CASSQELTGGFTEAFF.

The chain joins TRBV25-1 to TRBJ1-6; D uncertain. The CDR3 totals 14 residues. With 4 bases removed from V and 8 bases from J, the gap between germline ends came to 12 bases. From germline, CDR1 is MGHDK and CDR2 SYGVNS. The chain's CDR3 is CASSGWTRDSPLHF. The CDR3 DNA sequence: TGTGCCAGCAGTGGCTGGACTAGGGATTCACCCCTCCACTTT.